Sequencing of this T cell receptor (beta chain) was carried out in a study of vaccination and CD4 T cells after COVID-19. Overall study: Vaccination of participants consisted of two doses of either BNT162b2 or mRNA-1273 vaccine.

Trimming cost V 5 bases and J 0 bases, with 16 bases left between them. Per the germline V gene, CDR1 is SGHDN and CDR2 is FVKESK. CDR3 size: 16 residues. A note on this clonotype: Its antigen is still unknown.

Sample treatment: roughly ten-day PBMC culture with coronavirus spike peptide pools or control peptides (ViraFEST assay). The Oncomine TCR Beta short-read assay sequenced DNA from cultured CD4+ T cells. TCRdb re-analysed the PCR reads in MiXCR, keeping a single row per CDR3 protein. The profile shows about 20,000 distinct CDR3 sequences, around 55% of them singletons. The clonotype originates from a human donor who had recovered from COVID-19. The V call is TRBV14, the J call TRBJ1-1, with D possibly being TRBD1 (5 bases). Specimen: CD4+ T cells from blood, cultured in vitro. The CDR3: CASSGRTPGMNTEAFF. The CDR3 nucleotides are TGTGCCAGCAGCGGTCGGACACCAGGAATGAACACTGAAGCTTTCTTT.